This TCR beta chain was recovered during a study of T cell responses to AZD1222 COVID-19 vaccine. Study-level findings and limits: Only a handful of AZD1222 recipients, more than 5 in all, had baseline seropositivity. White British donors predominated, females outnumbered males, and clonal diversity was possibly underestimated.

Sequenced by immunoSEQ multiplex PCR; TCRdb stores in-frame clones only, minus some. The data show around 100,000 clones, 91% seen once. The CDR3 is 12 residues long. Between the trimmed V and J ends, which lost 2 bases and 6 bases, there was a span of 5 bases. The germline gives CDR1 LNHDA, CDR2 SQIVND (reference sequence). This clone was seen a few times. Its antigen is still unknown. The gene calls are TRBV19 and TRBJ2-4; D gene unclear. This TCR derives from an adult in good health. The sample here was peripheral blood, taken on day 0 of AZD1222 vaccination. The CDR3, as DNA: TGTGCCAGTAGTATATTTGGAAACATTCAGTACTTC. Translating it yields CASSIFGNIQYF.